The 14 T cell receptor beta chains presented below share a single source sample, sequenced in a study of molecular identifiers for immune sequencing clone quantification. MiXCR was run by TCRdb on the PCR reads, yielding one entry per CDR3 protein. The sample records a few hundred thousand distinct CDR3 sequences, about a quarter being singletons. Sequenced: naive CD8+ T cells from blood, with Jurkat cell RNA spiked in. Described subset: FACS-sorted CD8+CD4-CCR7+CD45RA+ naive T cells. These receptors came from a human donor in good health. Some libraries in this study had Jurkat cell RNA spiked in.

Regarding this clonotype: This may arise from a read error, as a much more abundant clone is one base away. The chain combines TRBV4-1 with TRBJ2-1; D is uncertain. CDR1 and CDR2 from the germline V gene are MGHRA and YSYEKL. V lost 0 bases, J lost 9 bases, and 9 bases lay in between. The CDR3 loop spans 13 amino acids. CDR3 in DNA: TGCGCCAGCAGCCAAGACGGCACGGCTGAGCAGTTCTTC. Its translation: CASSQDGTAEQFF.

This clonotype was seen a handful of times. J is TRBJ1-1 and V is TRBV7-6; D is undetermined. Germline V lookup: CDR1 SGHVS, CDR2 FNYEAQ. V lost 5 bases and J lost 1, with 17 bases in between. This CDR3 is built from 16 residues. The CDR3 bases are TGTGCCAGCAGCCTCGCCGGACGATCAGCGAACACTGAAGCTTTCTTT. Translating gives CASSLAGRSANTEAFF.

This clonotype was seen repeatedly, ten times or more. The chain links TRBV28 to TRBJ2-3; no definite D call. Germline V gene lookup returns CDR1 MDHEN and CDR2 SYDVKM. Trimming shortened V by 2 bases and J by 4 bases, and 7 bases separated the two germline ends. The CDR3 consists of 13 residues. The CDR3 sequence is CASSLEISDTQYF. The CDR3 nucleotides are TGTGCCAGCAGTTTAGAGATCTCAGATACGCAGTATTTT.

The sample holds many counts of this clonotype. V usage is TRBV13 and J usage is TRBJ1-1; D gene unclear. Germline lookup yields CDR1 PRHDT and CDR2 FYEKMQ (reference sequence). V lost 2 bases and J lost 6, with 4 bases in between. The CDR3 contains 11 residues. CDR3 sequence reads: CASSLISEAFF. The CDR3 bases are TGTGCCAGCAGCTTAATTTCTGAAGCTTTCTTT.

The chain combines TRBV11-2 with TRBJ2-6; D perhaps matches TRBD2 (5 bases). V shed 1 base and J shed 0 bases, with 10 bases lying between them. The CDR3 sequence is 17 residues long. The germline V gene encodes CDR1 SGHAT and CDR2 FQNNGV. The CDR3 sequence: CASSLVPDSSGANVLTF. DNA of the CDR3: TGTGCCAGCAGCTTAGTACCGGACTCCTCTGGGGCCAACGTCCTGACTTTC.

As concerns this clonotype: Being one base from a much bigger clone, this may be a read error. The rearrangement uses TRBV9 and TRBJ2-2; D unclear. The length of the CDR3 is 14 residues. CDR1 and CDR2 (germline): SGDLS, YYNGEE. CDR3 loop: CTSMLSDNVGELFF. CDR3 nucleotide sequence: TGTACCAGCATGTTGAGTGATAATGTCGGGGAGCTGTTTTTT. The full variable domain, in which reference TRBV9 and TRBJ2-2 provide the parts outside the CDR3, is DSGVTQTPKHLITATGQRVTLRCSPRSGDLSVYWYQQSLDQGLQFLIQYYNGEERAKGNILERFSAQQFPDLHSELNLSSLELGDSALYFCTSMLSDNVGELFFGEGSRLTVL.

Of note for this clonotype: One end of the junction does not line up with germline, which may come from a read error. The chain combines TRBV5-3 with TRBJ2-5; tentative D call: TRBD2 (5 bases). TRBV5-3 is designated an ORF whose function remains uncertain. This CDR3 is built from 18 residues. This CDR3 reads CASSLSQRRNPSQEAQYF. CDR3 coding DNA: TGTGCCAGCAGCTTGAGCCAGCGGAGAAACCCGAGCCAAGAGGCCCAGTACTTC.

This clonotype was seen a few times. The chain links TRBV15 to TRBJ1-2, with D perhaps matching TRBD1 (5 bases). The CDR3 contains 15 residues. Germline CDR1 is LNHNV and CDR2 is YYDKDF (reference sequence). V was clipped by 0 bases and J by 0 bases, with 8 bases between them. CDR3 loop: CATSRERGANYGYTF. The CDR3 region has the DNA TGTGCCACCAGCAGAGAAAGGGGAGCTAACTATGGCTACACCTTC.

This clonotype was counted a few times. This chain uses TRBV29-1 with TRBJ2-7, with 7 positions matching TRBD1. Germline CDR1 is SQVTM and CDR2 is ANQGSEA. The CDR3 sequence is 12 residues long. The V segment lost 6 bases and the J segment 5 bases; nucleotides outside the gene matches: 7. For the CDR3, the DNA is TGCAGCGTGGCCACAGGGGCGGACGAGCAGTACTTC. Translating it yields CSVATGADEQYF.

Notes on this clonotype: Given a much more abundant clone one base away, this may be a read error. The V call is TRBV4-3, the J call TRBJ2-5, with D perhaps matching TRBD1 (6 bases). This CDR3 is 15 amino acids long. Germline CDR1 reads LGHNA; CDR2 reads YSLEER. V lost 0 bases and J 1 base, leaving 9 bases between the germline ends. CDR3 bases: TGCGCCAGCAGCCAAGATCCGACAGGCCAAGAGACCCAGTACTTC. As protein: CASSQDPTGQETQYF.

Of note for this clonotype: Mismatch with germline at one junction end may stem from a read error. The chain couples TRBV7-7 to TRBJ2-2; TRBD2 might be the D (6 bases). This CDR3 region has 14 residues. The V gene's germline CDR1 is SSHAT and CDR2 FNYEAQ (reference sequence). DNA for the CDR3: TGTGCTAGCAGCTTTGAGGCGGGGACCGGGGAGCTGTTTTTT. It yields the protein CASSFEAGTGELFF.

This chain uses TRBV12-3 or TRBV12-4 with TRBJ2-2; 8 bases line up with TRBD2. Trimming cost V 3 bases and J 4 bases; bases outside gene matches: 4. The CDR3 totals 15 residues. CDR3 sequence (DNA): TGTGCCAGCAGTTTGACGGGGGGGCTCACCGGGGAGCTGTTTTTT. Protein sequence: CASSLTGGLTGELFF.

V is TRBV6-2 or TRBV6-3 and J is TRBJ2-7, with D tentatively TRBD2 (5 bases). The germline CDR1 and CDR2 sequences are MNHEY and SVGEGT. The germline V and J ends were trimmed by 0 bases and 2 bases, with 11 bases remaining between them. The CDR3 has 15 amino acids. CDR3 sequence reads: CASSYSLGKTYEQYF. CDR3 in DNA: TGTGCCAGCAGTTACTCCCTCGGGAAGACCTACGAGCAGTACTTC.

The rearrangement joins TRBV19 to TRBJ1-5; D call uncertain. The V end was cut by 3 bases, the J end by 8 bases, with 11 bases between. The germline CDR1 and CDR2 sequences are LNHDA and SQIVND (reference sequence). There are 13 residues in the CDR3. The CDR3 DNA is TGTGCCAGTAGTATCGGAGGGTTCGAGCCCCAGCATTTT. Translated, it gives CASSIGGFEPQHF.